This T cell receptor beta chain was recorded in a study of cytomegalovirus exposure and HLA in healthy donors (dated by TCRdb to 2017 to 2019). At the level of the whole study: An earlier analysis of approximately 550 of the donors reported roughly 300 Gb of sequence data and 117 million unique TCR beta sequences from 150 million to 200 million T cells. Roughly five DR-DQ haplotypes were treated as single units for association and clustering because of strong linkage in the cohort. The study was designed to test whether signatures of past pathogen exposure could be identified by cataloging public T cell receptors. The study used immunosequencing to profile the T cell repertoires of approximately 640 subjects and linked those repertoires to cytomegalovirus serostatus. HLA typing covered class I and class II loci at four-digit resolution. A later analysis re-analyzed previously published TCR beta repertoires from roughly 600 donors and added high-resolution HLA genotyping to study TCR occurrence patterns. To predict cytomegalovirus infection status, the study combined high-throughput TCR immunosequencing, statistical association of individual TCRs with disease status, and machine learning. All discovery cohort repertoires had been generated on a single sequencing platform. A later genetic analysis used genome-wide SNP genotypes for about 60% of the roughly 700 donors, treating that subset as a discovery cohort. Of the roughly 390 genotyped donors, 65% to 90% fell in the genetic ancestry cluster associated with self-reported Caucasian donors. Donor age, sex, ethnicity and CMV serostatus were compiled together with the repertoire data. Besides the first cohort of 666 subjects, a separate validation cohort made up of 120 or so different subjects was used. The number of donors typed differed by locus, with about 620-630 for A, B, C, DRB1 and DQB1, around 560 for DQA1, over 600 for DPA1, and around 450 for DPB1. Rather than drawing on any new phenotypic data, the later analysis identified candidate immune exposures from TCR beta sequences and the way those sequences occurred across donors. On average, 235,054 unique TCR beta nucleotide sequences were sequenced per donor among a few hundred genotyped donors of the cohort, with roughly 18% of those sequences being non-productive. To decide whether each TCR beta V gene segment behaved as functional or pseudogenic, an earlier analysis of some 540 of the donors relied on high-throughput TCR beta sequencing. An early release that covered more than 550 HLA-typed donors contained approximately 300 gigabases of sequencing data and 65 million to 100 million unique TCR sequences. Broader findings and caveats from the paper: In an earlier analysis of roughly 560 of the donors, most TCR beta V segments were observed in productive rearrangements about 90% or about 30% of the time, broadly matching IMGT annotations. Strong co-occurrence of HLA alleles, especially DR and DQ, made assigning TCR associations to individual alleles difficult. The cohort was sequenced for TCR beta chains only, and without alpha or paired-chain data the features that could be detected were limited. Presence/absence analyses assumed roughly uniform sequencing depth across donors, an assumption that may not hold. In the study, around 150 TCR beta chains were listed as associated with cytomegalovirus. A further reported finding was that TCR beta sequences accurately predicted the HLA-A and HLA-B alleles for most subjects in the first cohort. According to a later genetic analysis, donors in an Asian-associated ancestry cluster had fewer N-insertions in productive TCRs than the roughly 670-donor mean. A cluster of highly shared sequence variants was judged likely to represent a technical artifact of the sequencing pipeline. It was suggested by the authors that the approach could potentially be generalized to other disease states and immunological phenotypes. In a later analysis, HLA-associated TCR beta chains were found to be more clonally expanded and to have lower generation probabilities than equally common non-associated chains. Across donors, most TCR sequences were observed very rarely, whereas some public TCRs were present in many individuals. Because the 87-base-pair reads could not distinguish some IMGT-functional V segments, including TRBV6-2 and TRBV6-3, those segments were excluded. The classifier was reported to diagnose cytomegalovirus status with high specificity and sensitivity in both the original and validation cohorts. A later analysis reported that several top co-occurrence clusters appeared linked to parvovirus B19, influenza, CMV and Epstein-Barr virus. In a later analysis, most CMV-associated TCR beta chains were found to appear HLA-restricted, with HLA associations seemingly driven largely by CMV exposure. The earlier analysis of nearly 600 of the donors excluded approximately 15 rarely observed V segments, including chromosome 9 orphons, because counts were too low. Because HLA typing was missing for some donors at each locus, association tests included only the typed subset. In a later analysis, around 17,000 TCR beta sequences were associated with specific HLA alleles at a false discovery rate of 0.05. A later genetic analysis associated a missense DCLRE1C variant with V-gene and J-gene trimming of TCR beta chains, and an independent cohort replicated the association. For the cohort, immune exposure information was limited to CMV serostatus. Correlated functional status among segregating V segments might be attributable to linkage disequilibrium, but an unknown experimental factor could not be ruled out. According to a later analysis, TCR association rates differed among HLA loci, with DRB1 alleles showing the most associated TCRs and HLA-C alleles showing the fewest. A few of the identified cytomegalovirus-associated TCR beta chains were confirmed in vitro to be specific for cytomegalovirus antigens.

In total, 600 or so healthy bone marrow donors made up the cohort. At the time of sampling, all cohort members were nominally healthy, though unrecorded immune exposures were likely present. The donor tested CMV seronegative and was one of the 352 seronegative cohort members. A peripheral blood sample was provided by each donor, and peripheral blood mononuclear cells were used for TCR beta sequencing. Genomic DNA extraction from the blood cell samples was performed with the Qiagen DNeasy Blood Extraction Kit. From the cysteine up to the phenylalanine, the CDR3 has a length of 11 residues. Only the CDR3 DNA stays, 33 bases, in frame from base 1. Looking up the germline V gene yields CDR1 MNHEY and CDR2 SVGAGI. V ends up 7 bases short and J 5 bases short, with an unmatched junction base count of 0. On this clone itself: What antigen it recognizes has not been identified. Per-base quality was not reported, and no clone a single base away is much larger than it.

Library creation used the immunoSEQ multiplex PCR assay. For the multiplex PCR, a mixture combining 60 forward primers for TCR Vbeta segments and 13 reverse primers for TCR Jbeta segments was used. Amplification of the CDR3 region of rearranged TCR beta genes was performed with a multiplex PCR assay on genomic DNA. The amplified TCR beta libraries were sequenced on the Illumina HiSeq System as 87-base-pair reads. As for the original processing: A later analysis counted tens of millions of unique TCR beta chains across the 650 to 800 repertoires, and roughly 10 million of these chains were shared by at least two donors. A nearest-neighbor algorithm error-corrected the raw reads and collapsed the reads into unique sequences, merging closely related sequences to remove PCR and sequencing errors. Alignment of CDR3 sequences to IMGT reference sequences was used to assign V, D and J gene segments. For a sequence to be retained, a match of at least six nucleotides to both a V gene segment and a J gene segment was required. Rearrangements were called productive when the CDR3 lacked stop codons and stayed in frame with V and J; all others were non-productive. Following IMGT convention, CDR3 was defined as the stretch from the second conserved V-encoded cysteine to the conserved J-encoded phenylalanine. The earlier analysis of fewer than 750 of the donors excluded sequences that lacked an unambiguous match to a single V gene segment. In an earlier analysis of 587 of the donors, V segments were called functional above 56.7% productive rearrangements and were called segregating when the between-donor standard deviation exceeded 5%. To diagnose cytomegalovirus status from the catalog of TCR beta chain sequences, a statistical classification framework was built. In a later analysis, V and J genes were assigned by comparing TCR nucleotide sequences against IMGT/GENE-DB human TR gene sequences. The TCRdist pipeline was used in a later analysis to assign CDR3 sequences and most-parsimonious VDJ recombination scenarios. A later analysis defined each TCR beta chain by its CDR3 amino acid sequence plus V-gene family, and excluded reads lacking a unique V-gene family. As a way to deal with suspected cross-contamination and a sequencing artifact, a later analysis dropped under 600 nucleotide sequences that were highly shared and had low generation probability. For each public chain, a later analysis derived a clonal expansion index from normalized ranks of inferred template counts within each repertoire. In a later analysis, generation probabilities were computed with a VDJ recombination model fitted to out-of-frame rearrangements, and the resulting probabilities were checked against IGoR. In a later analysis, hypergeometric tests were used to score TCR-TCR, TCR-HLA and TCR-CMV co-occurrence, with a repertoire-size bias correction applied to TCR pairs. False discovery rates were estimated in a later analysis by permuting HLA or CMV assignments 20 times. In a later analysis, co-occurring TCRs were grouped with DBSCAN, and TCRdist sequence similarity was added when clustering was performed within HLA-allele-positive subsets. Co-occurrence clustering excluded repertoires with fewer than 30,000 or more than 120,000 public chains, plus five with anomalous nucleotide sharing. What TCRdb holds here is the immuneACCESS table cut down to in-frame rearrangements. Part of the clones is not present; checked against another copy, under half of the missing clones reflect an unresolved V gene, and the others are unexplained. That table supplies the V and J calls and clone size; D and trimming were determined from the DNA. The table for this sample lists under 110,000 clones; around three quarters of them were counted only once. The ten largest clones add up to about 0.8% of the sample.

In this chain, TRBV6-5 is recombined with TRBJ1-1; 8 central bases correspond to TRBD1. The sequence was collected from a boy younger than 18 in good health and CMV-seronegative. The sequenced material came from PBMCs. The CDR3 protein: CASNRGTEAFF. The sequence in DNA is TGTGCCAGCAACAGGGGGACTGAAGCTTTCTTT.